A selection of T cell receptor beta chains follows, all from one sample in a study of blood T cell repertoires in COVID-19. Produced via immunoSEQ multiplex PCR; TCRdb's table is partial and in-frame only. This repertoire shows fewer than 150,000 clones, approximately 84% found once; its top ten account for over 7.5%. Material: peripheral blood. The receptors shown here come from a woman older than 75 in a cohort sampled during active or convalescent COVID-19. The CDR3 runs from the conserved cysteine through the conserved F or W. A D gene is named only where the DNA matches it firmly. The size of a clone is reported for some rows only, either as once, few or many, or as a class for expanded clones.

TGTGCCAGCAGTTTATATCGTGAGACCCAGTACTTC	CASSLYRETQYF	TRBJ2-5	-	TRBV28	12	-
TGTGCCAGCAGTCCCCTCGAGACCCAGTACTTC	CASSPLETQYF	TRBJ2-5	-	TRBV6-2/TRBV6-3	11	-
TGTGCCATCAGTGAAGCGGTTAACACAGATACGCAGTATTTT	CAISEAVNTDTQYF	TRBJ2-3	-	TRBV10-3	14	-
TGTGCCAGTCGAAGAGGTGGCTACACCTTC	CASRRGGYTF	TRBJ1-2	-	TRBV19	10	-
TGTGCCAGCTTCGCGAGAGGATTGAACACTGAAGCTTTCTTT	CASFARGLNTEAFF	TRBJ1-1	-	TRBV18	14	once
TGTGCCAGCAGAAGACAGAGTTTCAATGAAAAACTGTTTTTT	CASRRQSFNEKLFF	TRBJ1-4	-	TRBV2	14	-
TGTGCCAGCTCCAGGACAGGGGGAAAAACGAACACCGGGGAGCTGTTTTTT	CASSRTGGKTNTGELFF	TRBJ2-2	TRBD1	TRBV14	17	-
TGCGCCAGCAGCCAAGAAGGCCAGGGACTTAATTCACCCCTCCACTTT	CASSQEGQGLNSPLHF	TRBJ1-6	-	TRBV4-1	16	-
TGTGCCAGCAGCAAGACAGGGGGCGGACAAGAGACCCAGTACTTC	CASSKTGGGQETQYF	TRBJ2-5	TRBD1	TRBV5-4	15	-
TGTGCCACCAGCAGGGGCACCTACGGCTACACCTTC	CATSRGTYGYTF	TRBJ1-2	-	TRBV15	12	-
TGTGCCAGCTCACTAACGACAGGGGGCGGCTACACCTTC	CASSLTTGGGYTF	TRBJ1-2	TRBD1	TRBV18	13	-
TGTGCCAGTAGCAGGCCTCCTAGCACAGATACGCAGTATTTT	CASSRPPSTDTQYF	TRBJ2-3	-	TRBV19	14	few
TGCGCCAGCAGCACCGGACTAGCGGGGGGCCGAAGCACAGATACGCAGTATTTT	CASSTGLAGGRSTDTQYF	TRBJ2-3	TRBD2	TRBV5-1	18	-
TGTGCCAGCAGTAAATCCGGGACAGGGGTGCCGAGGACCGGGGAGCTGTTTTTT	CASSKSGTGVPRTGELFF	TRBJ2-2	TRBD1	TRBV7-2	18	-
TGTGCCTGGAGGGGGCGTTGGGATTCACCCCTCCACTTT	CAWRGRWDSPLHF	TRBJ1-6	-	TRBV30	13	-
TGTGCCAGCTCACCACGGAGGGTTTTTGATTCACCCCTCCACTTT	CASSPRRVFDSPLHF	TRBJ1-6	-	TRBV18	15	-
TGCGCCAGCACCTCGGAGTATAATTCACCCCTCCACTTT	CASTSEYNSPLHF	TRBJ1-6	-	TRBV5-1	13	-
TGTGCCAGCAGCCTGAGTGGGACAGCGAACACTGAAGCTTTCTTT	CASSLSGTANTEAFF	TRBJ1-1	TRBD1	TRBV7-9	15	-
TGTGCCAGCAGCCGTTACAGATACACTGAAGCTTTCTTT	CASSRYRYTEAFF	TRBJ1-1	-	TRBV5-8	13	many
TGCGCCAGCAGCCAACTTAGCGGGGAAAACAATGAGCAGTTCTTC	CASSQLSGENNEQFF	TRBJ2-1	TRBD2	TRBV4-1	15	-
TGCGCCAGCGCTCGGGGGAGGGGAGATACGCAGTATTTT	CASARGRGDTQYF	TRBJ2-3	TRBD2	TRBV5-1	13	-
TGTGCCAGCAGGAAGGAACAAGGATCGGGAACTGAAGCTTTCTTT	CASRKEQGSGTEAFF	TRBJ1-1	-	TRBV2	15	-
TGTGCCAGCTCACCGGCGGACAGGGTAACAGATACGCAGTATTTT	CASSPADRVTDTQYF	TRBJ2-3	TRBD1	TRBV18	15	once
TGTGCCAGCAGTAGACCCGGACAGGCCCTTTATGGCTACACCTTC	CASSRPGQALYGYTF	TRBJ1-2	TRBD1	TRBV6-5	15	-
TGCGCCAGCAGCCCGCCGGGACAGTTGAACACTGAAGCTTTCTTT	CASSPPGQLNTEAFF	TRBJ1-1	TRBD1	TRBV4-1	15	-
TGCGCCAGCAGCCTGAATGCAGCGGGATACACCGGGGAGCTGTTTTTT	CASSLNAAGYTGELFF	TRBJ2-2	TRBD2	TRBV5-1	16	-
TGTGCCAGCAACGGACGGGGGGGCTACACCTTC	CASNGRGGYTF	TRBJ1-2	-	TRBV6-5	11	few
TGTGCCAGCAAGTGGGACAGGGGGCTCGATGAAAAACTGTTTTTT	CASKWDRGLDEKLFF	TRBJ1-4	TRBD1	TRBV2	15	-
TGCGCCAGCAGCCAAGTGTGGCAGGGCACAGATACGCAGTATTTT	CASSQVWQGTDTQYF	TRBJ2-3	-	TRBV4-1	15	-